This T cell receptor beta chain was documented in a study of T cell clones after liver transplantation. Study-level information: Graft-donor-reactive sequences were compared with third-party-reactive TCRbeta sequences from pre-transplant mixed lymphocyte reactions. Patients counted as tolerant after at least one year off all immunosuppression, enzymes not exceeding twice normal. Study-wide results and limits: A larger donor-reactive than third-party decline suggested partial antigen-specific deletion. Rather than being deleted, graft donor-reactive T cells may have moved into the graft.

For this clone: Its cognate antigen is unknown.

Per germline, CDR1 MNHEY and CDR2 SVGAGI. The CDR3 sequence is 16 residues long. Trimming took 1 base from V and 1 from J, leaving 13 bases between them. Using immunoSEQ multiplex PCR, the repertoire was profiled, and TCRdb retains in-frame clones only, with some absent. The sample carries roughly 100,000 clones, about 86% recorded once. The input for sequencing was CD4+ T cells from blood, taken approximately 45 months after liver transplant. The gene calls are TRBV6-5 and TRBJ1-1; D ambiguous. This sequence originates from a human patient who received a liver transplant. Some of the T cells may derive from the graft donor. The chain's CDR3 is CASSYYGEAGNTEAFF. CDR3 in DNA: TGTGCCAGCAGTTACTACGGGGAGGCAGGGAACACTGAAGCTTTCTTT.